Following are 32 T cell receptor beta chains from one sample sequenced in a study of blood T cell repertoires in COVID-19. Produced via immunoSEQ multiplex PCR; TCRdb's table is partial and in-frame only. The repertoire holds approximately 140,000 clones, with 85% to 90% as singletons. The sequencing sample was made of peripheral blood. The receptors were sampled from a man younger than 30 with COVID-19, enrolled during active disease.

This rearrangement joins TRBV19 to TRBJ1-5; 9 bases map to TRBD1. Germline-derived CDR1 and CDR2 are LNHDA and SQIVND (reference sequence). J was trimmed by 4 bases and V by 6 bases; bases with no gene match: 4. This CDR3 contains 14 residues. The CDR3 bases are TGTGCCAGTAGAAGGACAGGGGAGAATCAGCCCCAGCATTTT. Translation gives CASRRTGENQPQHF.

The chain couples TRBV6-2 or TRBV6-3 to TRBJ1-2; 7 bases are a match to TRBD1. With V trimmed by 0 bases and J by 5 bases, 3 bases remained unmatched. CDR1 MNHEY and CDR2 SVGEGT come from the germline V gene. The CDR3 consists of 14 residues. CDR3 bases: TGTGCCAGCAGTTACTCACAGGGGAGGTATGGCTACACCTTC. Its translation: CASSYSQGRYGYTF.

This clone has only a few counts. The chain joins TRBV6-5 to TRBJ2-7; 13 bases agree with TRBD2. Germline V gene data show CDR1 as MNHEY and CDR2 as SVGAGI. CDR3 length equals 16 residues. V dropped 2 bases and J dropped 2; count of bases not matched to a gene: 3. The CDR3 protein is CASSYGTSGNPYEQYF. The CDR3 bases are TGTGCCAGCAGTTACGGGACTAGCGGGAATCCCTACGAGCAGTACTTC.

The chain couples TRBV13 to TRBJ2-3; 9 bases map to TRBD2. V was pared by 0 bases and J by 2 bases, with 9 bases of the junction left unmatched. Germline values: CDR1 PRHDT, CDR2 FYEKMQ (reference sequence). The CDR3 extends over 18 amino acids. The CDR3, as DNA: TGTGCCAGCAGCTTAGGCCTCTCTCTAGCGGGAAACACAGATACGCAGTATTTT. Protein product: CASSLGLSLAGNTDTQYF.

This chain uses TRBV7-2 with TRBJ2-7; possible D gene TRBD2, 7 bases. Germline V gene sequence: CDR1 SGHTA, CDR2 FQGNSA. The CDR3 runs to 15 residues. Trimming took 5 bases from V and 2 from J, leaving 16 bases between them. This chain's CDR3 is CASSLHEGGAYEQYF. DNA for the CDR3: TGTGCCAGCAGCCTCCATGAGGGGGGGGCCTACGAGCAGTACTTC.

V is TRBV28 and J is TRBJ2-7, with D possibly matching TRBD1 (5 bases). This CDR3 comprises 12 residues. V was shortened by 10 bases and J by 2 bases, with 12 bases between the two germline ends. From germline, CDR1 is MDHEN and CDR2 SYDVKM. The CDR3 nucleotides are TGTGCCACCACGACAGTACCCTACGAGCAGTACTTC. Protein: CATTTVPYEQYF.

As to this clone: One end of the junction does not line up with germline, which may come from a read error. The chain uses TRBV30 and TRBJ1-4; D gene unclear. The CDR3 spans 11 residues. Germline CDR1 reads GTSNPN; CDR2 reads SVGIG (reference sequence). The CDR3 DNA reads TGTGCCTGGAGTACGAATGAAAAACTGCTTTTT. The encoded protein is CAWSTNEKLLF.

The rearrangement joins TRBV28 to TRBJ1-5; D remains ambiguous. Germline CDR1 MDHEN, CDR2 SYDVKM. V shed 10 bases and J shed 6 bases, with 16 bases lying between them. This CDR3 contains 13 residues. CDR3 loop: CATHGRRFQPQHF. The CDR3 DNA follows: TGTGCCACGCACGGGAGGAGGTTTCAGCCCCAGCATTTT.

The chain carries TRBV21-1 and TRBJ2-3; no DNA check was done on the table's D call, TRBD2. TRBV21-1 is classified as a pseudogene. The CDR3 extends over 14 amino acids. CDR3 protein: CASSISGSTDTQYF. The CDR3 DNA is TGTGCCAGCAGCATTAGCGGGAGCACAGATACGCAGTATTTT.

V gene TRBV28 combines with J gene TRBJ2-7, with D possibly matching TRBD2 (7 bases). Per the germline V gene, CDR1 is MDHEN and CDR2 is SYDVKM. Trimming pared 7 bases from V and 5 bases from J, leaving 21 bases between. The CDR3 loop spans 15 amino acids. CDR3 DNA: TGTGCCAGCACCCAGAGGGGGGGGCCCCAGAACGAGCAGTACTTC. This gives the protein CASTQRGGPQNEQYF.

This chain uses TRBV25-1 with TRBJ2-5; TRBD1 matches at 8 bases. Germline CDR1 MGHDK, CDR2 SYGVNS. The ends lost 0 bases at V and 6 bases at J; junction bases unmatched: 6. This CDR3 is built from 15 residues. Written as DNA, the CDR3 is TGTGCCAGCAGTGAATATGGGACAGGATTACAGACCCAGTACTTC. This sequence encodes CASSEYGTGLQTQYF.

The count of this clone is one. The CDR3 reads CASSLRGGRAYEQYF. DNA for the CDR3: TGTGCCAGCAGCCTACGGGGGGGCAGGGCCTACGAGCAGTACTTC. The V and J genes are TRBV9 and TRBJ2-7; 8 nucleotides align to TRBD2. J gave up 2 bases and V 4 bases, and 8 bases lay outside the gene matches. Germline lookup yields CDR1 SGDLS and CDR2 YYNGEE. The CDR3 has 15 amino acids.

The rearrangement joins TRBV4-1 to TRBJ2-7; TRBD1 might be the D (6 bases). Looked up from germline, CDR1 is MGHRA and CDR2 is YSYEKL. The CDR3 extends over 16 amino acids. V shed 1 base and J shed 0 bases, with 13 bases lying between them. The CDR3 spells CASSQGPDRPSYEQYF. The CDR3, as DNA: TGCGCCAGCAGCCAAGGCCCGGACAGACCCTCCTACGAGCAGTACTTC.

This sequence joins TRBV30 and TRBJ1-6; TRBD1 aligns across 8 bases. Germline V CDR1 and CDR2: GTSNPN, SVGIG (reference sequence). With V trimmed by 0 bases and J by 10 bases, 5 bases remained unmatched. The CDR3 contains 14 residues. The CDR3 nucleotides read TGTGCCTGGAGTGTGCGGCAGGGGGCCTCACCCCTCCACTTT. As protein: CAWSVRQGASPLHF.

The rearrangement uses TRBV4-3 and TRBJ2-7; 12 bases are a match to TRBD2. Germline V CDR1 and CDR2: LGHNA, YSLEER. The CDR3 extends over 14 amino acids. Trimming cost V 4 bases and J 2 bases; bases outside gene matches: 0. CDR3 sequence reads: CASSRTSGAYEQYF. The DNA of the CDR3 is TGCGCCAGCAGCCGGACTAGCGGGGCCTACGAGCAGTACTTC.

The rearrangement joins TRBV7-8 to TRBJ1-1, with 8 bases lining up with TRBD1. This CDR3 has 14 residues. Losses at the gene ends were 1 base for V and 5 bases for J; bases not matched to a gene: 3. Germline loops: CDR1 SGHVS, CDR2 FQNEAQ. The CDR3 nucleotides read TGTGCCAGCAGCTTAGGGACAGGGTGGACTGAAGCTTTCTTT. As protein: CASSLGTGWTEAFF.

The J gene is TRBJ1-5, the V gene TRBV28, with 7 bases that match TRBD1. The CDR3 is 12 amino acids. CDR1 and CDR2 from the germline V gene are MDHEN and SYDVKM. With 11 bases clipped from V and 2 bases from J, the junction kept 3 bases outside the gene matches. In nucleotides, the CDR3 is TGTGCCTGTACAGGGGGCAATCAGCCCCAGCATTTT. Residues: CACTGGNQPQHF.

The rearrangement joins TRBV7-8 to TRBJ2-1; TRBD2 agrees at 8 bases. J was trimmed by 4 bases and V by 1 base; bases with no gene match: 6. The CDR3 covers 16 residues. Germline CDR1 is SGHVS and CDR2 is FQNEAQ. The CDR3 region has the DNA TGTGCCAGCAGCTTAGGGGCTAGCGGGTTTTACAATGAGCAGTTCTTC. The encoded protein is CASSLGASGFYNEQFF.

The V and J genes are TRBV4-3 and TRBJ2-7; 7 bases agree with TRBD2. The germline CDR1 and CDR2 sequences are LGHNA and YSLEER. Trimming at V came to 4 bases and at J to 4 bases, leaving 7 bases not matched to a gene. There are 14 residues in the CDR3. The CDR3 is CASSPGEAGYEQYF. The DNA for the CDR3 is TGCGCCAGCAGCCCTGGGGAAGCGGGATACGAGCAGTACTTC.

Details on this clone: This sample includes further DNA sequences coding for the same CDR3. The V gene is TRBV5-1, the J gene TRBJ1-1; weak D call: TRBD1 (6 bases). The V gene lost 1 base and the J gene lost 4 bases, with 8 bases spanning the gap. Germline V CDR1 and CDR2: SGHRS, YFSETQ. The CDR3 loop spans 13 amino acids. CDR3 amino acids: CASSLRGGTEAFF. CDR3 DNA sequence: TGCGCCAGCAGCTTGAGGGGGGGCACTGAAGCTTTCTTT.

The rearrangement links TRBV6-1 to TRBJ2-7, with D tentatively TRBD1 (5 bases). CDR3 size: 14 residues. V gave up 1 base and J gave up 3 bases, with 10 bases separating them. Germline CDR1 is MNHNS and CDR2 is SASEGT. The CDR3 bases are TGTGCCAGCAGTGAAGTAACAGGAATCTACGAGCAGTACTTC. This sequence encodes CASSEVTGIYEQYF.

The rearrangement uses TRBV19 and TRBJ2-7; 7 bases map to TRBD1. The germline gives CDR1 LNHDA, CDR2 SQIVND (reference sequence). The CDR3 runs 15 residues. Losses at the gene ends were 5 bases for V and 6 bases for J; bases not matched to a gene: 13. CDR3 protein: CASSLRGQVVGEQYF. DNA of the CDR3: TGTGCCAGTAGTCTAAGAGGACAGGTAGTCGGCGAGCAGTACTTC.

V is TRBV28 and J is TRBJ1-3, with TRBD1 matching 10 bases. The CDR3 is 13 residues long. CDR1 is MDHEN and CDR2 is SYDVKM in the germline V gene. The CDR3 is CAVRGTGVDTIYF. CDR3 DNA sequence: TGTGCTGTCAGGGGGACAGGGGTGGACACCATATATTTT.

The rearrangement uses TRBV12-3 or TRBV12-4 and TRBJ2-5, with D possibly TRBD2 on 5 matching bases. The CDR3 contains 12 residues. V gave up 6 bases and J gave up 12 bases, with 17 bases separating them. The chain's CDR3 is CASSQRGNYEYF. For the CDR3, the DNA is TGTGCCAGCAGCCAGCGAGGGAACTACGAGTACTTC.

This clone was counted a single time. This rearrangement joins TRBV24-1 to TRBJ1-4, with D hard to call. This CDR3 region has 15 residues. Trimming took 2 bases from V and 8 from J, leaving 14 bases between them. The V gene's germline CDR1 is KGHDR and CDR2 SFDVKD. The CDR3 sequence: CATSDSGPSGEKLFF. The CDR3 bases are TGTGCCACCAGTGATTCAGGCCCCTCGGGGGAAAAACTGTTTTTT.

The CDR3 spells CASSLQGADTEAFF. The CDR3 bases are TGTGCCAGCTCACTACAGGGGGCGGACACTGAAGCTTTCTTT. The V call is TRBV18, the J call TRBJ1-1; TRBD1 agrees at 9 bases. The CDR3 length is 14 residues. Germline CDR1 KGHSH, CDR2 LQKENI. V trimming: 4 bases; J trimming: 3 bases; junction bases outside the gene matches: 3.

The chain links TRBV4-3 to TRBJ1-4; D gene ambiguous. Germline CDR1 and CDR2: LGHNA and YSLEER. With 4 bases removed from V and 4 bases from J, the gap between germline ends came to 13 bases. CDR3 length equals 15 residues. CDR3 region: CASSPGGDFNEKLFF. The CDR3 DNA reads as TGCGCCAGCAGCCCGGGAGGTGACTTTAATGAAAAACTGTTTTTT.

This clone was counted a single time. The chain couples TRBV15 to TRBJ2-7, with 10 bases aligning to TRBD1. V was pared by 9 bases and J by 6 bases, with 8 bases of the junction left unmatched. CDR1 LNHNV and CDR2 YYDKDF come from the germline V gene (reference sequence). CDR3 length equals 13 residues. The CDR3 region is CATAGTGVGEQYF. DNA for the CDR3: TGTGCCACAGCCGGGACAGGGGTGGGCGAGCAGTACTTC. The full variable domain, its missing parts supplied by reference TRBV15 and TRBJ2-7, is DAMVIQNPRYQVTQFGKPVTLSCSQTLNHNVMYWYQQKSSQAPKLLFHYYDKDFNNEADTPDNFQSRRPNTSFCFLDIRSPGLGDTAMYLCATAGTGVGEQYFGPGTRLTVT.

The chain employs TRBV6-5 and TRBJ2-1; a weak D match, TRBD1 (6 bases). Trimming shortened V by 0 bases and J by 9 bases, and 12 bases separated the two germline ends. The CDR3 spans 14 residues. Germline V lookup: CDR1 MNHEY, CDR2 SVGAGI. CDR3 region: CASSYSGAPGEQFF. The CDR3 bases are TGTGCCAGCAGTTACTCGGGGGCCCCAGGTGAGCAGTTCTTC.

The J gene is TRBJ1-5, the V gene TRBV2; D ambiguous. The germline CDR1 and CDR2 sequences are SNHLY and FYNNEI. V lost 3 bases and J 1 base, leaving 10 bases between the germline ends. This CDR3 contains 15 residues. CDR3 nucleotides: TGTGCCAGCAGTGAGGGGAGTTTGAGCAATCAGCCCCAGCATTTT. Its translation: CASSEGSLSNQPQHF.

This chain connects TRBV28 to TRBJ1-1; weak D call: TRBD1 (5 bases). The germline V and J ends were trimmed by 4 bases and 8 bases, with 17 bases remaining between them. The CDR3 spans 14 residues. Germline lookup yields CDR1 MDHEN and CDR2 SYDVKM. This CDR3 is CASSYIDSNREAFF. CDR3 in DNA: TGTGCCAGCAGTTATATCGACAGCAACCGAGAAGCTTTCTTT.

The chain has TRBV7-2 and TRBJ2-7; maybe TRBD2 (6 bases). This CDR3 has 14 amino acids. The germline V gene encodes CDR1 SGHTA and CDR2 FQGNSA. The ends were cut back, 6 bases at V and 5 bases at J, with 17 bases in the middle. This CDR3 is CASSSRAGTHEQYF. CDR3 sequence (DNA): TGTGCCAGCAGTTCCCGGGCGGGGACCCACGAGCAGTACTTC.